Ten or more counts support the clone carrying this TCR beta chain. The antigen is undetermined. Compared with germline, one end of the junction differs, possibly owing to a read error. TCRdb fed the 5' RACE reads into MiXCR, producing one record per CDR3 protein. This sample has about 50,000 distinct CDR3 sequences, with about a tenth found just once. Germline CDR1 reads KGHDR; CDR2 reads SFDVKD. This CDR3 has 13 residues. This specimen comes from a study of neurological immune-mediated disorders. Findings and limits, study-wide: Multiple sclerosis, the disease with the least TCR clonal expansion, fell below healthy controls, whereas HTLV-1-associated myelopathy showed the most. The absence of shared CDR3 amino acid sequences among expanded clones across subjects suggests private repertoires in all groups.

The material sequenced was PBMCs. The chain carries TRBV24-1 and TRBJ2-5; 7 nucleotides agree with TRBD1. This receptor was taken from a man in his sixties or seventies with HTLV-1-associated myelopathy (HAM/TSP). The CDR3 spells CATSDSPGQTQYF. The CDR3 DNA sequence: TGTGCCACCAGTGATTCCCCGGGACAGACTCAGTACTTC.